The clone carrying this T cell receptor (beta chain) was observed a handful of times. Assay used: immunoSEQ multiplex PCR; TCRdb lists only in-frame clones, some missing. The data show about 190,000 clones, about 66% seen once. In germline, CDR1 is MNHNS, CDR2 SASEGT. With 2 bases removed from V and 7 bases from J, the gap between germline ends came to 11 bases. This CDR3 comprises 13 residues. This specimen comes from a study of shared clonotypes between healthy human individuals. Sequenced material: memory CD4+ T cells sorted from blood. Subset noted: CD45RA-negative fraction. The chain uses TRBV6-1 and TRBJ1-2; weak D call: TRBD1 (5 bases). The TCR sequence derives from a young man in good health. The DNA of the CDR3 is TGTGCCAGCAGTGAACTTTCAGGGACTGGCTACACCTTC. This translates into CASSELSGTGYTF.